Here is one T cell receptor (beta chain) with its context. Its antigen is currently not known. No base quality values were provided; no much bigger clone lies one nucleotide off. Trimming leaves V shorter by 3 bases and J shorter by 4 bases, with the junction holding 8 bases beyond the gene matches. From the germline V gene, CDR1 is SGDLS and CDR2 is YYNGEE. There are 16 amino acids in the CDR3, from cysteine to phenylalanine inclusive. Only the CDR3 region is kept as DNA, spanning 48 bases read in frame from base 1. The data derive from a study of a mutant IDH1 vaccine in newly diagnosed glioma (dated by TCRdb to the early 2020s). As for the study more broadly: Patients were given eight vaccinations, in weeks 1, 3, 5, 7, 11, 15, 19 and 23, which matched visits V03 through V10. Longitudinal TCRB deep sequencing was done for roughly 23 treated patients, wherever samples were available for exploratory analyses. Vaccination began 4-6 weeks after radiotherapy alone, or alongside temozolomide cycles in the chemotherapy-containing groups. Peripheral blood was collected at six visits: V03 (baseline), V05, V07, V10, V12 and V13. Prior to enrollment, patients had been given standard therapy consisting of radiotherapy alone, temozolomide alone, or radiochemotherapy with temozolomide, with the combination given to most patients. Of the roughly 31 treated patients, approximately 62% were male and approximately 40% were female, and the mean age was approximately 37 years. Findings and caveats that apply to the study as a whole: PBMC samples for TCRB deep sequencing were selected based on availability. The authors stated that sample limitations prevented analyses of patient blood samples from being reproduced. Vaccine-induced immune responses across multiple MHC alleles were detected in approximately 93% of patients. Pseudoprogression seemed to be unrelated to changes in the top peripheral T cell clonotypes found by TCRB sequencing.

The time point label for this specimen denotes: week 11, during vaccination. Each vaccine dose, consisting of 300 ug of a 20-mer mutant IDH1 peptide in Montanide, was administered subcutaneously with topical imiquimod. The donors had newly diagnosed IDH1-mutant astrocytomas of WHO grade 3 or 4 that showed loss of nuclear ATRX. The samples were drawn from NOA16, a multicentre, single-arm, open-label phase I trial in Germany that tested a mutant IDH1 peptide vaccine in humans for the first time. The DNeasy Blood and Tissue Kit was used to extract genomic DNA from EDTA blood for TCRB sequencing. Library preparation was by the immunoSEQ multiplex PCR assay. Rearranged TCR beta chain sequences were amplified using the hsTCRB Kit according to the manufacturer's protocol. An Illumina MiSeq was used to sequence the TCRB libraries. For the original study's pipeline: The kit vendor's proprietary platform handled demultiplexing, trimming and gene mapping. The table comes from immuneACCESS by way of TCRdb, which keeps in-frame sequences with V and J called. Part of the clones is missing from these tables; in studies checked, under half for an unresolved V gene and the rest for unknown reasons. The DNA was the basis for D and trimming; V, J and clone size are from that table. For this sample the table gives some 52,000 clones, of which roughly 90% were detected only once. The top ten constitute under 2.5% of the sample.

This receptor was taken from a man aged 45-65 years with glioma. In this chain, TRBV9 is recombined with TRBJ2-5, with 11 central nucleotides matching TRBD1. Sequenced material: PBMCs, taken from a glioma patient whose treatment included an IDH1 peptide vaccine. The nucleotide sequence is given as TGTGCCAGCAGCGCTAGGACAGGGGGCAGCGGAGAGACCCAGTACTTC. Its protein is CASSARTGGSGETQYF. Supplemented by the reference TRBV9 and TRBJ2-5 proteins around the CDR3, the complete variable domain is DSGVTQTPKHLITATGQRVTLRCSPRSGDLSVYWYQQSLDQGLQFLIQYYNGEERAKGNILERFSAQQFPDLHSELNLSSLELGDSALYFCASSARTGGSGETQYFGPGTRLLVL.